The 25 T cell receptor beta chains listed next were all sequenced from one sample in a study of cytomegalovirus exposure and HLA in healthy donors. The PCR had 60 Vbeta and 13 Jbeta primers. Generated by immunoSEQ multiplex PCR, the TCRdb table keeps only in-frame clones and is missing some. Here the sample spans about 150,000 clones, roughly 72% being singletons. Sequencing input: PBMCs. All receptors derive from a man aged 40-55 years in good health and CMV-seronegative.

The CDR3 nucleotides read TGTGCCAGCATCCTAGGGGCGGGAGAAAAACTGTTTTTT. Amino acid sequence: CASILGAGEKLFF. This chain uses TRBV6-1 with TRBJ1-4; the D gene is possibly TRBD1 (5 bases). Germline V lookup: CDR1 MNHNS, CDR2 SASEGT. CDR3 length: 13 amino acids. V dropped 7 bases and J dropped 8 bases, with 14 bases sitting between them.

In nucleotides, the CDR3 is TGCAGCGTTAGGCCTAGCGGGAGGTACGCCTACAATGAGCAGTTCTTC. Residues: CSVRPSGRYAYNEQFF. The chain combines TRBV29-1 with TRBJ2-1; the match to TRBD2 covers 11 bases. Germline trimming cut 5 bases from V and 2 bases from J; bases unmatched to any gene: 8. The germline V gene encodes CDR1 SQVTM and CDR2 ANQGSEA. This CDR3 comprises 16 residues.

The gene calls are TRBV5-1 and TRBJ1-1, with 7 nucleotides matching TRBD1. The CDR3 spans 15 residues. V lost 0 bases and J lost 4; bases outside the gene matches: 6. The germline gives CDR1 SGHRS, CDR2 YFSETQ. DNA of the CDR3: TGCGCCAGCAGCTTGGATTACAGGGGAGGCACTGAAGCTTTCTTT. Translating gives CASSLDYRGGTEAFF. Full variable domain (remainder filled in from reference TRBV5-1 and TRBJ1-1): KAGVTQTPRYLIKTRGQQVTLSCSPISGHRSVSWYQQTPGQGLQFLFEYFSETQRNKGNFPGRFSGRQFSNSRSEMNVSTLELGDSALYLCASSLDYRGGTEAFFGQGTRLTVV.

This chain joins TRBV18 and TRBJ2-1, with D possibly TRBD2 on 6 matching bases. This CDR3 region has 13 residues. The germline CDR1 and CDR2 sequences are KGHSH and LQKENI. Trimming stripped 3 bases from V and 8 bases from J, with 11 bases between. The CDR3 DNA sequence: TGTGCCAGCTCACCGCGGGACCCTGATGAGCAGTTCTTC. Translating gives CASSPRDPDEQFF.

The table lists this clone with a few counts. The chain links TRBV5-8 to TRBJ2-3; the D is unclear. Germline CDR1 and CDR2: SGHTS and YDEGEE. V lost 6 bases and J 0 bases, leaving 14 bases between the germline ends. This CDR3 region has 15 residues. This CDR3 reads CASTLQTTSTDTQYF. As DNA, the CDR3 is TGTGCCAGCACGCTCCAAACGACTAGCACAGATACGCAGTATTTT.

This clone turned up a few times. The J gene is TRBJ2-2, the V gene TRBV5-1, with 15 bases fitting TRBD2. This CDR3 comprises 18 residues. CDR1 is SGHRS and CDR2 is YFSETQ in the germline V gene. Trimming cost V 3 bases and J 3 bases; bases outside gene matches: 6. CDR3: CASSSGTSGRLYTGELFF. CDR3 coding DNA: TGCGCCAGCAGCTCTGGGACTAGCGGGAGGTTGTACACCGGGGAGCTGTTTTTT.

This chain connects TRBV29-1 to TRBJ1-5; D unresolved. The CDR3 is 12 amino acids. Germline V gives CDR1 SQVTM, CDR2 ANQGSEA. V lost 4 bases, J lost 3 bases, and 7 bases lay in between. The CDR3 DNA is TGCAGCGTTGGGGCCCTCAATCAGCCCCAGCATTTT. It codes for CSVGALNQPQHF.

The chain uses TRBV5-6 and TRBJ2-5; no reliable D call. This CDR3 has 14 residues. In germline, CDR1 is SGHDT, CDR2 YYEEEE. The V and J ends lost 0 bases and 2 bases respectively, with 8 bases between them. CDR3 coding DNA: TGTGCCAGCAGCTTGGTCAGCGTACAAGAGACCCAGTACTTC. Translated, it gives CASSLVSVQETQYF.

This clone has just one count. The chain carries TRBV5-6 and TRBJ2-1; 7 nucleotides agree with TRBD1. The CDR3 loop spans 14 amino acids. Germline V gene lookup returns CDR1 SGHDT and CDR2 YYEEEE. V trimming: 2 bases; J trimming: 5 bases; junction bases outside the gene matches: 4. The CDR3 region has the DNA TGTGCCAGCAGCTTTGGGGACAGCCACAATGAGCAGTTCTTC. Translating it yields CASSFGDSHNEQFF.

This chain connects TRBV7-9 to TRBJ2-1, with 9 nucleotides matching TRBD2. CDR3 length: 19 residues. Germline assignment: CDR1 SEHNR and CDR2 FQNEAQ (reference sequence). V lost 1 base to trimming and J lost 0 bases; unmatched junction nucleotides: 10. The CDR3 nucleotides are TGTGCCAGCAGCTTAGGGCTAGCTAGCGGGAAGAGCTCCTACAATGAGCAGTTCTTC. Residues: CASSLGLASGKSSYNEQFF.

The chain couples TRBV19 to TRBJ2-5, with D possibly TRBD2 on 7 matching bases. The J call may be incorrect, as the DNA end agrees better with TRBJ2-7. Germline V gene data show CDR1 as LNHDA and CDR2 as SQIVND (reference sequence). This CDR3 is 15 amino acids long. The CDR3 DNA follows: TGTGCCAGTAGTGCTCGTGGGGGGGGCTACTACGAGCAGTACTTC. Encoded protein: CASSARGGGYYEQYF.

This clone was observed a few times. This chain uses TRBV7-9 with TRBJ1-1, with 7 bases lining up with TRBD1. Per the germline V gene, CDR1 is SEHNR and CDR2 is FQNEAQ (reference sequence). The CDR3 loop spans 17 amino acids. V lost 2 bases, J lost 4 bases, and 13 bases stayed unmatched. Here the CDR3 reads CASSLNPDRTLGTEAFF. The CDR3 DNA reads TGTGCCAGCAGCTTAAACCCGGACAGGACATTGGGCACTGAAGCTTTCTTT.

V is TRBV7-2 and J is TRBJ2-1; D possibly corresponds to TRBD1 (6 bases). The CDR3 extends over 15 amino acids. Germline V gene sequence: CDR1 SGHTA, CDR2 FQGNSA. V was shortened by 6 bases and J by 1 base, with 13 bases between the two germline ends. The CDR3 sequence: CASRYMGASYNEQFF. For the CDR3, the DNA is TGTGCCAGCAGGTACATGGGGGCTTCCTACAATGAGCAGTTCTTC. The full variable domain, in which reference TRBV7-2 and TRBJ2-1 provide the parts outside the CDR3, is GAGVSQSPSNKVTEKGKDVELRCDPISGHTALYWYRQSLGQGLEFLIYFQGNSAPDKSGLPSDRFSAERTGGSVSTLTIQRTQQEDSAVYLCASRYMGASYNEQFFGPGTRLTVL.

The chain is built from TRBV19 and TRBJ1-2, with 9 bases lining up with TRBD1. Per germline, CDR1 LNHDA and CDR2 SQIVND (reference sequence). With V trimmed by 5 bases and J by 6 bases, 7 bases remained unmatched. The CDR3 contains 14 residues. CDR3 bases: TGTGCCAGTAGTGAAGAGGGACAGGGTAATGGCTACACCTTC. Translating it yields CASSEEGQGNGYTF.

The V call is TRBV10-2, the J call TRBJ2-7; perhaps TRBD2 as D (5 bases). Looked up from germline, CDR1 is WSHSY and CDR2 is SAAADI. This CDR3 has 14 amino acids. V was pared by 10 bases and J by 3 bases, with 19 bases between. DNA for the CDR3: TGCGCCACCGCCCCCGCGGGCCTTGACTACGAGCAGTACTTC. Residues: CATAPAGLDYEQYF.

V and J are TRBV10-3 and TRBJ1-2; TRBD1 aligns across 9 bases. V trimming: 4 bases; J trimming: 4 bases; junction bases outside the gene matches: 4. In germline, CDR1 is ENHRY, CDR2 SYGVKD. The CDR3 extends over 14 amino acids. CDR3 in amino acids: CAISAGTGFYGYTF. The CDR3 region has the DNA TGTGCCATCAGTGCCGGGACAGGGTTCTATGGCTACACCTTC.

This chain joins TRBV20-1 and TRBJ2-3, with D hard to call. Trimming left V 3 bases short and J 6 bases short, with 4 bases between. There are 10 residues in the CDR3. Germline-derived CDR1 and CDR2 are DFQATT and SNEGSKA (reference sequence). CDR3 DNA: TGCAGTGCTAGCGGGGATACGCAGTATTTT. This codes for CSASGDTQYF.

The gene calls are TRBV2 and TRBJ1-1; a possible D gene is TRBD1 (5 bases). CDR3 length: 12 amino acids. Per germline, CDR1 SNHLY and CDR2 FYNNEI. V lost 2 bases and J lost 8, with 9 bases in between. CDR3 amino acids: CASSEQGSEAFF. In DNA, the CDR3 is TGTGCCAGCAGTGAACAGGGATCCGAAGCTTTCTTT.

This clone has more than one count but fewer than ten. The chain uses TRBV25-1 and TRBJ2-7, with D uncertain. The V gene's germline CDR1 is MGHDK and CDR2 SYGVNS. There are 14 residues in the CDR3. Trimming shortened V by 4 bases and J by 1 base, and 11 bases separated the two germline ends. DNA for the CDR3: TGTGCCAGCAGTGGGAGTCTCGGGTCCTACGAGCAGTACTTC. It specifies CASSGSLGSYEQYF.

The chain uses TRBV5-1 and TRBJ2-7, with 7 bases aligning to TRBD1. The CDR3 has 13 residues. In germline, CDR1 is SGHRS, CDR2 YFSETQ. J gave up 5 bases and V 8 bases, and 10 bases lay outside the gene matches. This CDR3 is CASRDSHLDEQYF. Written as DNA, the CDR3 is TGCGCCAGTCGGGACAGCCACCTAGACGAGCAGTACTTC.

The rearrangement uses TRBV5-1 and TRBJ2-2; TRBD1 is a possible D gene (6 bases). V shed 2 bases and J shed 5 bases, with 13 bases lying between them. CDR3 size: 15 residues. Germline V lookup: CDR1 SGHRS, CDR2 YFSETQ. CDR3 in DNA: TGCGCCAGCAGCTTTTCCGGGCAGGGGACCGGGGAGCTGTTTTTT. Translation: CASSFSGQGTGELFF.

The chain combines TRBV19 with TRBJ1-2; 8 nucleotides line up with TRBD1. Germline V gene sequence: CDR1 LNHDA, CDR2 SQIVND (reference sequence). J lost 4 bases, V lost 4 bases, and 8 bases had no gene match. The CDR3 spans 15 residues. The DNA of the CDR3 is TGTGCCAGTAGTAAGGGGCCACAGGGGGGCTATGGCTACACCTTC. Amino acids: CASSKGPQGGYGYTF.

V is TRBV2 and J is TRBJ2-2; TRBD2 agrees at 14 bases. The CDR3 length is 15 residues. After removal of 6 bases from V and 7 bases from J, the junction contained 4 bases not matched to a gene. Germline values: CDR1 SNHLY, CDR2 FYNNEI. CDR3 in DNA: TGTGCCAGCAGGAGGACTAGCGGGAGGATCGGGGAGCTGTTTTTT. Protein product: CASRRTSGRIGELFF.

The chain employs TRBV4-3 and TRBJ2-7, with D perhaps matching TRBD2 (5 bases). Trimming removed 1 base at V and 1 base at J, with 11 bases between. Per germline, CDR1 LGHNA and CDR2 YSLEER. This CDR3 spans 15 amino acids. CDR3 protein: CASSQGPGISYEQYF. CDR3 sequence (DNA): TGCGCCAGCAGCCAAGGGCCGGGAATATCCTACGAGCAGTACTTC.

The sample holds one count of this clone. The chain recombines TRBV29-1 with TRBJ2-1, with TRBD2 identical over 7 bases. CDR1 is SQVTM and CDR2 is ANQGSEA in the germline V gene. The CDR3 covers 17 residues. V gave up 7 bases and J gave up 8 bases; unmatched junction bases: 23. CDR3 in DNA: TGCAGCGGGTGGGCAATCGTTGGCGGGAGTTTTGGGGATGAGCAGTTCTTC. It codes for CSGWAIVGGSFGDEQFF.